The 11 T cell receptor beta chains given below trace back to one sample, sequenced in a study of OX40 agonist ivuxolimab in advanced cancers. Profiled with immunoSEQ multiplex PCR; TCRdb holds only in-frame clones, not every one. This sample carries more than 45,000 clones, around 90% of them seen once, and the ten largest clones take approximately 10%. The specimen was CD4+ or CD8+ T cells sorted from blood, collected in a trial of the OX40 agonist ivuxolimab. The receptors come from an adult with an advanced solid tumor such as melanoma, head and neck, liver or kidney cancer.

The chain combines TRBV4-2 with TRBJ2-1, with 14 positions matching TRBD2. The junction had 2 bases not matched to a gene; V was cut back by 4 bases and J by 6 bases. CDR3 length equals 15 residues. The germline V gene encodes CDR1 LGHNA and CDR2 YNFKEQ. CDR3 loop: CASSLGLAGGNEQFF. The CDR3 DNA reads TGTGCCAGCAGCCTTGGACTAGCGGGAGGCAATGAGCAGTTCTTC.

The DNA for the CDR3 is TGTGCCCTAAGGGCTAGGTTGGGCACTGAAGCTTTCTTT. Residues: CALRARLGTEAFF. The chain couples TRBV21-1 to TRBJ1-1. TRBV21-1 is a pseudogene segment. The length of the CDR3 is 13 residues.

The chain employs TRBV27 and TRBJ2-7; the D gene is possibly TRBD1 (5 bases). Per the germline V gene, CDR1 is MNHEY and CDR2 is SMNVEV (reference sequence). V lost 3 bases and J lost 0, with 6 bases in between. This CDR3 has 13 residues. For the CDR3, the DNA is TGTGCCAGCAGTTTCCAGGGCTCCTACGAGCAGTACTTC. Translated: CASSFQGSYEQYF.

The genes are TRBV4-1 and TRBJ2-1; 9 bases align to TRBD2. Germline V lookup: CDR1 MGHRA, CDR2 YSYEKL. Trimming took 3 bases from V and 5 from J; bases not matched to a gene: 5. The CDR3 runs to 15 residues. CDR3 amino acids: CASSQGLAPNNEQFF. For the CDR3, the DNA is TGCGCCAGCAGCCAGGGACTAGCCCCCAACAATGAGCAGTTCTTC.

The chain has TRBV28 and TRBJ1-1; TRBD1 is a possible D gene (6 bases). Deletions cut 6 bases from V and 1 base from J, with 9 bases between. CDR1 and CDR2 from the germline V gene are MDHEN and SYDVKM. This CDR3 is built from 13 residues. The CDR3 region is CASSLGQNTEAFF. CDR3 nucleotides: TGTGCCAGCAGCCTGGGACAGAACACTGAAGCTTTCTTT.

The J gene is TRBJ2-3, the V gene TRBV5-1; 8 bases match TRBD2. V lost 1 base, J lost 0 bases, and 4 bases stayed unmatched. Germline CDR1 is SGHRS and CDR2 is YFSETQ. The CDR3 loop spans 16 amino acids. CDR3 sequence reads: CASSLWASGSTDTQYF. The CDR3 DNA sequence: TGCGCCAGCAGCTTGTGGGCTAGCGGGAGCACAGATACGCAGTATTTT.

This sequence joins TRBV27 and TRBJ2-2; D uncertain. CDR1 is MNHEY, CDR2 SMNVEV, per germline (reference sequence). The ends were cut back, 2 bases at V and 4 bases at J, with 5 bases in the middle. The CDR3 covers 13 residues. The CDR3 sequence: CASSLGFTGELFF. In nucleotides, the CDR3 is TGTGCCAGCAGTTTAGGGTTCACCGGGGAGCTGTTTTTT.

The V and J genes are TRBV27 and TRBJ1-5; 10 nucleotides agree with TRBD1. The CDR3 covers 15 residues. The germline V gene has CDR1 MNHEY and CDR2 SMNVEV (reference sequence). Trimming cost V 6 bases and J 4 bases; bases outside gene matches: 6. The CDR3 DNA sequence: TGTGCCAGCAGCCCCCGGACAGGGGGGAATCAGCCCCAGCATTTT. Amino acid sequence: CASSPRTGGNQPQHF.

J is TRBJ1-1 and V is TRBV6-6, with D perhaps TRBD1 (5 bases). CDR3 length: 12 residues. V was pared by 2 bases and J by 7 bases, with 8 bases between. Germline CDR1 MNHNY, CDR2 SVGAGI (reference sequence). The CDR3 protein is CASSYGADEAFF. CDR3 nucleotide sequence: TGTGCCAGCAGTTACGGGGCAGATGAAGCTTTCTTT.

This chain joins TRBV4-2 and TRBJ2-1; D unresolved. The CDR3 runs to 15 residues. The germline V and J ends were trimmed by 4 bases and 0 bases, with 10 bases remaining between them. Germline CDR1 is LGHNA and CDR2 is YNFKEQ. CDR3 sequence: CASSPIGNSYNEQFF. The CDR3 DNA sequence: TGTGCCAGCAGCCCTATTGGGAACTCCTACAATGAGCAGTTCTTC.

This clone appeared a single time. V usage is TRBV19 and J usage is TRBJ2-5; TRBD2 agrees at 11 bases. V lost 6 bases, J lost 5 bases, and 11 bases stayed unmatched. From germline, CDR1 is LNHDA and CDR2 SQIVND (reference sequence). The CDR3 contains 16 residues. The CDR3 protein is CASSQTSGRNGETQYF. CDR3 in DNA: TGTGCCAGTAGCCAAACTAGCGGGAGAAATGGGGAGACCCAGTACTTC.